A single sample is the source of the 29 T cell receptor beta chains below, sequenced in a study of blood T cell repertoires in COVID-19. TCRdb's copy holds only in-frame clones and misses some; the assay was immunoSEQ multiplex PCR. This sample has approximately 170,000 clones; approximately 95% occur once, and the top ten carry just under 2%. Sample: peripheral blood. The receptors shown here come from a woman aged 55-75 years with COVID-19, enrolled during active disease.

The J gene is TRBJ1-2, the V gene TRBV18; D gene unclear. The CDR3 runs 15 residues. The germline CDR1 and CDR2 sequences are KGHSH and LQKENI. V shed 6 bases and J shed 0 bases, with 14 bases lying between them. DNA for the CDR3: TGTGCCAGCTCCGAAGCGGACGGAGCTAACTATGGCTACACCTTC. It yields the protein CASSEADGANYGYTF. Complete variable domain (other parts from reference TRBV18 and TRBJ1-2): NAGVMQNPRHLVRRRGQEARLRCSPMKGHSHVYWYRQLPEEGLKFMVYLQKENIIDESGMPKERFSAEFPKEGPSILRIQQVVRGDSAAYFCASSEADGANYGYTFGSGTRLTVV.

This chain joins TRBV10-2 and TRBJ2-1, with unresolved D. Trimming took 4 bases from V and 5 from J, leaving 6 bases between them. Per germline, CDR1 WSHSY and CDR2 SAAADI. The CDR3 totals 12 residues. CDR3 bases: TGCGCCAGCAGTGGACTGAACAATGAGCAGTTCTTC. Its translation is CASSGLNNEQFF.

The gene calls are TRBV19 and TRBJ1-4, with D possibly being TRBD1 (5 bases). The V gene lost 1 base and the J gene lost 3 bases, with 9 bases spanning the gap. CDR3 size: 15 residues. Germline V gene sequence: CDR1 LNHDA, CDR2 SQIVND (reference sequence). DNA for the CDR3: TGTGCCAGTAGTATAGGGGGCATAGCTAATGAAAAACTGTTTTTT. Amino acids: CASSIGGIANEKLFF.

This clone has just one count. The chain couples TRBV4-3 to TRBJ2-4; the match to TRBD1 covers 8 bases. The CDR3 has 15 amino acids. Trimming at V came to 1 base and at J to 9 bases, leaving 8 bases not matched to a gene. CDR1 and CDR2 (germline): LGHNA, YSLEER. The DNA of the CDR3 is TGCGCCAGCAGCCAAGGGTCAGGGGGCGCGGTCATTCAGTACTTC. Its protein product is CASSQGSGGAVIQYF.

J is TRBJ1-4 and V is TRBV7-2, with a tentative D call TRBD1 (5 bases). Germline V gene sequence: CDR1 SGHTA, CDR2 FQGNSA. The CDR3 has 15 residues. The V end lost 2 bases, the J end lost 6 bases, and 13 bases lay between the germline ends. This CDR3 reads CASSLTGTGDEKLFF. In DNA form, the CDR3 reads TGTGCCAGCAGCTTAACCGGGACGGGAGATGAAAAACTGTTTTTT.

The CDR3 protein is CASSSEFSGAAYNEQFF. In DNA form, the CDR3 reads TGTGCCAGCAGCTCAGAATTCAGCGGGGCGGCCTACAATGAGCAGTTCTTC. J is TRBJ2-1 and V is TRBV7-6; the match to TRBD2 covers 7 bases. This CDR3 is built from 17 residues. Germline CDR1 is SGHVS and CDR2 is FNYEAQ. The ends lost 4 bases at V and 2 bases at J; junction bases unmatched: 11.

The rearrangement links TRBV7-6 to TRBJ1-1; TRBD1 is a possible D gene (6 bases). The CDR3 is made up of 13 amino acids. Germline CDR1 reads SGHVS; CDR2 reads FNYEAQ. V was trimmed by 4 bases and J by 0 bases, leaving 6 bases between them. CDR3 nucleotide sequence: TGTGCCAGCAGCTCAGGGGTGAACACTGAAGCTTTCTTT. Its translation: CASSSGVNTEAFF.

The rearrangement links TRBV5-4 to TRBJ1-1; the D gene is possibly TRBD1 (5 bases). The CDR3 contains 16 residues. CDR1 is SGHNT, CDR2 YYREEE, per germline (reference sequence). Trimming pared 3 bases from V and 1 base from J, leaving 16 bases between. The chain's CDR3 is CASSWGRGGRNTEAFF. The CDR3 region has the DNA TGTGCCAGCAGCTGGGGCCGCGGGGGTCGGAACACTGAAGCTTTCTTT.

CDR3 DNA: TGTGCCAGTAGTATTAAGGGACAGGGACCCTACGAGCAGTACTTC. Translated, it gives CASSIKGQGPYEQYF. This chain connects TRBV19 to TRBJ2-7, with 9 bases matching TRBD1. V shed 3 bases, J shed 2 bases, and the junction held 5 bases outside the gene matches. CDR3 length equals 15 residues. The germline gives CDR1 LNHDA, CDR2 SQIVND (reference sequence).

The chain uses TRBV19 and TRBJ1-1, with D possibly matching TRBD1 (6 bases). The CDR3 loop spans 14 amino acids. CDR1 and CDR2 from the germline V gene are LNHDA and SQIVND (reference sequence). V lost 11 bases, J lost 7 bases, and 23 bases lay in between. CDR3 coding DNA: TGTGCCGGAAGGCGGGAGGCAGGGGCTAGTGAAGCTTTCTTT. Its protein is CAGRREAGASEAFF.

V gene TRBV7-5 combines with J gene TRBJ1-5; the table's D call of TRBD1 was not tested on the DNA. TRBV7-5 is noted as a pseudogene. The CDR3 extends over 9 amino acids. The CDR3 spells CAPGEPQHF. In DNA, the CDR3 is TGTGCGCCAGGGGAACCCCAGCATTTT.

This clone has just a few counts. V is TRBV27 and J is TRBJ1-2; D gene uncertain. Trimming removed 8 bases from V and 5 bases from J, with 18 bases in between. CDR3 length: 14 amino acids. Looked up from germline, CDR1 is MNHEY and CDR2 is SMNVEV (reference sequence). CDR3 protein: CASSIRGVGYGYTF. In DNA, the CDR3 is TGTGCCAGCTCCATTCGCGGGGTGGGATATGGCTACACCTTC.

This clone was seen once. The chain is built from TRBV4-3 and TRBJ2-1; 9 nucleotides align to TRBD2. The CDR3 totals 17 residues. Germline V gene sequence: CDR1 LGHNA, CDR2 YSLEER. Losses at the gene ends were 1 base for V and 3 bases for J; bases not matched to a gene: 7. CDR3 DNA sequence: TGCGCCAGCAGCCAAGGTCAGCTAGCGGGGAACTACAATGAGCAGTTCTTC. Amino acids: CASSQGQLAGNYNEQFF.

This chain links TRBV5-6 with TRBJ1-2; 8 bases are shared with TRBD1. The V and J ends lost 1 base and 8 bases, in that order; junction bases with no gene match: 7. CDR1 is SGHDT and CDR2 is YYEEEE in the germline V gene. The CDR3 sequence is 14 residues long. CDR3 loop: CASSLSGRGPGYTF. CDR3 coding DNA: TGTGCCAGCAGCTTGTCGGGCAGGGGGCCGGGCTACACCTTC.

There are a few counts of this clone. The rearrangement joins TRBV19 to TRBJ1-1; D gene ambiguous. The CDR3 runs to 15 residues. Trimming took off 3 bases at V and 7 bases at J, with 18 bases between the two ends. CDR1 is LNHDA, CDR2 SQIVND, per germline (reference sequence). The CDR3 DNA follows: TGTGCCAGTAGTATTACTGGAGGCATTGGATTTGAAGCTTTCTTT. This sequence encodes CASSITGGIGFEAFF.

The rearrangement joins TRBV15 to TRBJ1-2; D is unresolved. The CDR3 runs to 14 residues. Trimming removed 1 base at V and 2 bases at J, with 8 bases between. Germline assignment: CDR1 LNHNV and CDR2 YYDKDF (reference sequence). CDR3 sequence: CATSRGQPNYGYTF. The CDR3 bases are TGTGCCACCAGCAGAGGACAACCCAACTATGGCTACACCTTC.

The chain couples TRBV11-2 to TRBJ2-2; possible D gene TRBD1, 6 bases. CDR1 and CDR2 (germline): SGHAT, FQNNGV. V was trimmed by 5 bases and J by 4 bases, leaving 11 bases between them. The CDR3 runs to 14 residues. CDR3 region: CASSPTRGTGELFF. DNA for the CDR3: TGTGCCAGCAGCCCTACCAGGGGCACCGGGGAGCTGTTTTTT.

The J gene is TRBJ1-1, the V gene TRBV11-3, with 7 bases lining up with TRBD1. The V and J ends lost 5 bases and 0 bases, in that order; junction bases with no gene match: 3. The germline V gene has CDR1 SGHNT and CDR2 YENEEA. The CDR3 has 14 residues. The CDR3 DNA reads as TGTGCCAGCAGCGAGACAGGGATGAACACTGAAGCTTTCTTT. This codes for CASSETGMNTEAFF.

The genes are TRBV9 and TRBJ2-7; 7 positions agree with TRBD1. The CDR3 has 14 amino acids. Germline trimming cut 4 bases from V and 6 bases from J; bases unmatched to any gene: 10. CDR1 is SGDLS, CDR2 YYNGEE, per germline. CDR3 in DNA: TGTGCCAGCAGCCCCCGTCAGGGACAGACCGAGCAGTACTTC. Protein product: CASSPRQGQTEQYF.

There are a few counts of this clone. This chain links TRBV7-2 with TRBJ1-3; D is uncertain. Germline loops: CDR1 SGHTA, CDR2 FQGNSA. Trimming took 0 bases from V and 3 from J, leaving 3 bases between them. The CDR3 runs 13 residues. CDR3 coding DNA: TGTGCCAGCAGCTTAGCGAGTGGAAACACCATATATTTT. Protein: CASSLASGNTIYF.

J is TRBJ1-1 and V is TRBV19; 8 bases agree with TRBD1. V gave up 2 bases and J gave up 3 bases; unmatched junction bases: 2. Germline CDR1 and CDR2: LNHDA and SQIVND (reference sequence). The CDR3 extends over 14 amino acids. The CDR3 sequence is CASSIQGAYTEAFF. The CDR3 bases are TGTGCCAGTAGTATACAGGGGGCCTACACTGAAGCTTTCTTT. The full variable domain, with the rest looked up from reference TRBV19 and TRBJ1-1, is DGGITQSPKYLFRKEGQNVTLSCEQNLNHDAMYWYRQDPGQGLRLIYYSQIVNDFQKGDIAEGYSVSREKKESFPLTVTSAQKNPTAFYLCASSIQGAYTEAFFGQGTRLTVV.

This chain links TRBV7-2 with TRBJ1-6; TRBD1 agrees at 8 bases. V was clipped by 2 bases and J by 5 bases; unmatched bases: 2. This CDR3 is 15 amino acids long. CDR1 and CDR2 (germline): SGHTA, FQGNSA. The CDR3 DNA reads TGTGCCAGCAGCTTATGGACAGGGAATAATTCACCCCTCCACTTT. It encodes CASSLWTGNNSPLHF.

This chain uses TRBV4-2 with TRBJ1-4; TRBD1 matches at 7 bases. Losses at the gene ends were 1 base for V and 12 bases for J; bases not matched to a gene: 5. The CDR3 extends over 13 amino acids. CDR1 is LGHNA and CDR2 is YNFKEQ in the germline V gene. Written as DNA, the CDR3 is TGTGCCAGCAGCCAAGGCGGCAGGGGGGAACTGTTTTTT. This gives the protein CASSQGGRGELFF.

The rearrangement joins TRBV7-2 to TRBJ2-7; 8 bases align to TRBD1. Germline V lookup: CDR1 SGHTA, CDR2 FQGNSA. The CDR3 has 14 residues. V shed 3 bases and J 5 bases; nucleotides not matched to a gene: 6. The CDR3 coding sequence is TGTGCCAGCAGCTTGTCCAGGGGGCCCAACGAGCAGTACTTC. The encoded protein is CASSLSRGPNEQYF. The variable domain in full, with the rest retrieved from reference TRBV7-2 and TRBJ2-7, is GAGVSQSPSNKVTEKGKDVELRCDPISGHTALYWYRQSLGQGLEFLIYFQGNSAPDKSGLPSDRFSAERTGGSVSTLTIQRTQQEDSAVYLCASSLSRGPNEQYFGPGTRLTVT.

The chain carries TRBV30 and TRBJ2-3; D unclear. Germline V gene lookup returns CDR1 GTSNPN and CDR2 SVGIG (reference sequence). V was pared by 0 bases and J by 5 bases, with 6 bases between. There are 12 residues in the CDR3. CDR3 amino acids: CAWSVTRDTQYF. CDR3 bases: TGTGCCTGGAGTGTAACGAGAGATACGCAGTATTTT.

The rearrangement uses TRBV18 and TRBJ1-2; TRBD1 matches at 10 bases. With 4 bases clipped from V and 2 bases from J, the junction kept 16 bases outside the gene matches. The CDR3 sequence is 19 residues long. CDR1 and CDR2 from the germline V gene are KGHSH and LQKENI. CDR3 sequence: CASSRSLPGQGIDNYGYTF. CDR3 coding DNA: TGTGCCAGCTCACGAAGCTTACCGGGACAGGGGATTGACAACTATGGCTACACCTTC.

The rearrangement uses TRBV7-2 and TRBJ2-1, with 9 bases identical to TRBD2. This CDR3 contains 17 residues. Germline loops: CDR1 SGHTA, CDR2 FQGNSA. V was pared by 4 bases and J by 12 bases, with 19 bases of the junction left unmatched. In DNA form, the CDR3 reads TGTGCCAGCAGCTCCCATAACCTAGCGGGGCGCACACAGGGGCAGTTCTTC. Its protein product is CASSSHNLAGRTQGQFF.

The rearrangement joins TRBV3-1 (or the pseudogene TRBV3-2) to TRBJ1-3; D is undetermined. This CDR3 spans 16 amino acids. V was cut by 4 bases and J by 0 bases, with 13 bases left in between. Looked up from germline, CDR1 is LGHDT and CDR2 is YNNKEL (reference sequence). CDR3 region: CASSPPSPVSGNTIYF. The CDR3 DNA is TGTGCCAGCAGCCCCCCAAGCCCCGTCTCTGGAAACACCATATATTTT.

The chain couples TRBV2 to TRBJ1-2; no firm D call. This CDR3 contains 15 residues. The V end lost 0 bases, the J end lost 4 bases, and 12 bases lay between the germline ends. Germline-derived CDR1 and CDR2 are SNHLY and FYNNEI. CDR3: CASSEARGGFYGYTF. The DNA of the CDR3 is TGTGCCAGCAGTGAAGCGCGGGGAGGCTTCTATGGCTACACCTTC.